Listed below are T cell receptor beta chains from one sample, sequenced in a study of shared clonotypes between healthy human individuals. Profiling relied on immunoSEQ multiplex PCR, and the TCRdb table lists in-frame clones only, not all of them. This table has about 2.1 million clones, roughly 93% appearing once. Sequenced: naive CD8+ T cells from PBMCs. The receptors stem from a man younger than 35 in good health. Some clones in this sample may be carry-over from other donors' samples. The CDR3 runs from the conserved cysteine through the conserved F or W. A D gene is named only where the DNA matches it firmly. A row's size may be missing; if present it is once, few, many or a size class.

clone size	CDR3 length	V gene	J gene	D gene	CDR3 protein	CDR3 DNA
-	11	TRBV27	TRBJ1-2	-	CASSLYSGYTF	TGTGCCAGCAGTTTATATTCTGGCTACACCTTC
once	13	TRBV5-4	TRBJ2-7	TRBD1	CASSYGTGVEQYF	TGTGCCAGCAGTTATGGGACAGGGGTCGAGCAGTACTTC
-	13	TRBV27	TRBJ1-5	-	CASSMSSNQPQHF	TGTGCCAGCAGCATGAGTAGCAATCAGCCCCAGCATTTT
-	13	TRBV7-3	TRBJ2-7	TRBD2	CASSLREGYEQYF	TGTGCCAGCAGCTTAAGGGAGGGCTACGAGCAGTACTTC
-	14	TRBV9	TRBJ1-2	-	CASSVEGSNYGYTF	TGTGCCAGCAGCGTAGAGGGCAGTAACTATGGCTACACCTTC
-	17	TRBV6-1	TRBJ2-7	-	CASSVTRTPWSSYEQYF	TGTGCCAGCAGTGTTACCCGGACACCCTGGAGCTCCTACGAGCAGTACTTC
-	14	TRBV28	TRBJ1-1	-	CASSFARMNTEAFF	TGTGCCAGCAGTTTTGCCCGGATGAACACTGAAGCTTTCTTT
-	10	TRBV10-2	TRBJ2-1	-	CASSMNEQFF	TGCGCCAGCAGCATGAATGAGCAGTTCTTC
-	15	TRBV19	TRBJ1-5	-	CASSIGSLGAQPQHF	TGTGCCAGTAGTATAGGGTCTCTAGGCGCTCAGCCCCAGCATTTT
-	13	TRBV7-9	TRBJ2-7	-	CASSGERAYEQYF	TGTGCCAGCTCCGGGGAGCGTGCCTACGAGCAGTACTTC
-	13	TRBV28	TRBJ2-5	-	CASSLREEETQYF	TGTGCCAGCAGTTTACGGGAAGAAGAGACCCAGTACTTC
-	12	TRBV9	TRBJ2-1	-	CASSVWGYEQFF	TGTGCCAGCAGCGTATGGGGCTATGAGCAGTTCTTC
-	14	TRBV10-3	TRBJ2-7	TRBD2	CASGLAGPPYEQYF	TGTGCCTCGGGGCTAGCGGGACCACCCTACGAGCAGTACTTC
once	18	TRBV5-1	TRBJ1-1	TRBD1	CASSTPIPGQGLNTEAFF	TGCGCCAGCAGCACCCCCATCCCGGGACAGGGGCTGAACACTGAAGCTTTCTTT
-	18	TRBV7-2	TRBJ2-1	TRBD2	CASSPGLAGEALQDEQFF	TGTGCCAGCAGCCCCGGACTAGCGGGAGAAGCTCTCCAGGATGAGCAGTTCTTC
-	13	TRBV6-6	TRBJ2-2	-	CASSSPAGGELFF	TGTGCCAGCAGTTCCCCCGCGGGCGGGGAGCTGTTTTTT
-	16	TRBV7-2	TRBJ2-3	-	CASSLKGGILADTQYF	TGTGCCAGCAGCTTAAAGGGCGGGATCCTCGCAGATACGCAGTATTTT
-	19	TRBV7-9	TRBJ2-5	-	CASSLGRAWRAEGGETQYF	TGTGCCAGCAGCTTAGGACGGGCCTGGCGAGCTGAGGGGGGGGAGACCCAGTACTTC
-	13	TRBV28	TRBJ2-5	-	CASSRGLDETQYF	TGTGCCAGCAGTCGCGGGCTAGATGAGACCCAGTACTTC
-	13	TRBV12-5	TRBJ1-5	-	CASGFDLGLPQHF	TGTGCTAGTGGTTTTGACTTGGGTTTGCCCCAGCATTTT
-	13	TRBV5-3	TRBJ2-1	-	CARSLSGDNEQFF	TGTGCCAGAAGCCTGTCTGGGGACAATGAGCAGTTCTTC